The sequence of this TCR beta chain was determined in a study of blood T cell repertoires in COVID-19. Study summary: Whether acute or convalescent, the COVID-19 samples came from the United States, Italy and Spain. Nucleic acid was either cDNA or gDNA, and it came from T cells, B-cell-depleted T cells, or PBMCs.

Authors' processing steps: How many nucleated cells were present was estimated from reference gene primer amplification. The assay was immunoSEQ multiplex PCR, and TCRdb's table has in-frame clones only and misses some. V and J calls and clone size come straight from that table; D and trimming were deduced from the DNA. The sample consists of a few hundred thousand clones, around four fifths of them appearing once. The sample consisted of peripheral blood. The sequence derives from a woman in her 50s with active or convalescent COVID-19.

The CDR3 DNA sequence: TGCGCCAGCAGCCCCCGGGGTCTTGGGTTGGGGAACACTGAAGCTTTCTTT. This translates into CASSPRGLGLGNTEAFF. The chain is built from TRBV4-1 and TRBJ1-1; no clear D. CDR3 length: 17 amino acids. Germline CDR1 is MGHRA and CDR2 is YSYEKL. V was trimmed by 4 bases and J by 1 base, leaving 19 bases between them.